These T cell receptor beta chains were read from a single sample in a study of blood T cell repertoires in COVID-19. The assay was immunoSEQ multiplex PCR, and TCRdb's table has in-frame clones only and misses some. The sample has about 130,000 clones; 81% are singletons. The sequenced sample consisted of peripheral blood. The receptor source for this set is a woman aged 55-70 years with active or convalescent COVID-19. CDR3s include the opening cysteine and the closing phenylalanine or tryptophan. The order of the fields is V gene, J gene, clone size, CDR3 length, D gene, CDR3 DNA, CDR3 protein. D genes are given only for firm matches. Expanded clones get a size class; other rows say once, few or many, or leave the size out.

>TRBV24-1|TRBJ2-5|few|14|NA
TGTGCCACCAGTGATTTTAACAGCCAAGAGACCCAGTACTTC
CATSDFNSQETQYF
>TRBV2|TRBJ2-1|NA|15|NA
TGTGCCAGCAGTTTTGGCGGGGGCGGAAAAAATGAGCAGTTCTTC
CASSFGGGGKNEQFF
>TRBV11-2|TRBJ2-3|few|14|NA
TGTGCCAGCAGCTTAAGGGGGTTCAAAGATACGCAGTATTTT
CASSLRGFKDTQYF
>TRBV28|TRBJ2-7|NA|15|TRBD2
TGTGCCAGCAGACCCACTAGCGGGAGTTCCTACGAGCAGTACTTC
CASRPTSGSSYEQYF
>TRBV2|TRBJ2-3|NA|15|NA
TGTGCCAGCAGTGATGGGGCGGGAAGGGCAGATACGCAGTATTTT
CASSDGAGRADTQYF
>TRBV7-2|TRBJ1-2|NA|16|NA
TGTGCCAGCAGCTTACCCAGCGCAGGGATGGGGCTTCTCGACACCTTC
CASSLPSAGMGLLDTF
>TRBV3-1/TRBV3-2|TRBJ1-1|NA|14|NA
TGTGCCAGCAGCCAAGCCGGGAGGGGAACTGAAGCTTTCTTT
CASSQAGRGTEAFF
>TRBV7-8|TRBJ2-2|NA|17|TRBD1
TGTGCCAGCCATATGCGTGGGACAGGGACGAACACCGGGGAGCTGTTTTTT
CASHMRGTGTNTGELFF
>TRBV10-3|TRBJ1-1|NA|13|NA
TGTGCCATCAGTGAGTCGACTCGCACAGAAGCTTTCTTT
CAISESTRTEAFF
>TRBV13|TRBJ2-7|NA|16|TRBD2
TGTGCCAGCAGCTTAGAAGTAGCGGGAGGGTCCTACGAGCAGTACTTC
CASSLEVAGGSYEQYF
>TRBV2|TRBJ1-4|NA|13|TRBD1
TGTGCCAGCAGGGGGGACAGCCGGGAAAAACTGTTTTTT
CASRGDSREKLFF
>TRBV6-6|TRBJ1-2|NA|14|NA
TGTGCCAGCAGGCTCCAACCCGGGGTCTATGGCTACACCTTC
CASRLQPGVYGYTF
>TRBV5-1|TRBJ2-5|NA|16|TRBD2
TGCGCCAGCAGCTGGGGAACTAGCGGGAGGCAAGAGACCCAGTACTTC
CASSWGTSGRQETQYF
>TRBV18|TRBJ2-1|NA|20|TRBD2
TGTGCCAGCTCACCACGAGCACCGGGACTAGCGGGAAGCGCCTACAATGAGCAGTTCTTC
CASSPRAPGLAGSAYNEQFF
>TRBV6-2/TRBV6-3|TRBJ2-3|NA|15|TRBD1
TGTGCCAGCAGTTTCCGGACAGGGGGTTCAGATACGCAGTATTTT
CASSFRTGGSDTQYF
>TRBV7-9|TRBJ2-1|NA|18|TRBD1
TGTGCCAGCAGCTTAGCGTCGTCCGGGACAGGGTTCGAAAATGAGCAGTTCTTC
CASSLASSGTGFENEQFF
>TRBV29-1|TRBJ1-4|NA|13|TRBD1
TGCAGCGTTTCACAGGGGTTTAATGAAAAACTGTTTTTT
CSVSQGFNEKLFF
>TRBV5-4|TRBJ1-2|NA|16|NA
TGTGCCAGCAGCTTGGACCCGGCAGGGAGGAACTATGGCTACACCTTC
CASSLDPAGRNYGYTF
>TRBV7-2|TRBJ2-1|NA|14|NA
TGTGCCAGCAGCCTAGGAAGCCAACGCGATGAGCAGTTCTTC
CASSLGSQRDEQFF
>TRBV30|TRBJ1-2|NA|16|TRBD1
TGTGCCTGGAGAGAAACAGGGGCCTCCCCGGGAGGGGGCTACACCTTC
CAWRETGASPGGGYTF
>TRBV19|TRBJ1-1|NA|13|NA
TGTGCCAGTAGTACGACAGGGAACACTGAAGCTTTCTTT
CASSTTGNTEAFF
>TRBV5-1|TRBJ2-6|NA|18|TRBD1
TGCGCCAGCAGCTTTATGGGACAGCAGAACTCTGGGGCCAACGTCCTGACTTTC
CASSFMGQQNSGANVLTF
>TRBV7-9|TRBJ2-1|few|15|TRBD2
TGTGCCAGCAGCCTAACTAGCGGGGGCTACAATGAGCAGTTCTTC
CASSLTSGGYNEQFF
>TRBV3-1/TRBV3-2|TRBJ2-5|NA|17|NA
TGTGCCAGCAGCCGGGCGGGGCGGGCCACTGGCCAAGAGACCCAGTACTTC
CASSRAGRATGQETQYF
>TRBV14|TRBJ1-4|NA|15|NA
TGTGCCAATCCCAATGAACGTCCGGGGGTCGAAAAACTGTTTTTT
CANPNERPGVEKLFF
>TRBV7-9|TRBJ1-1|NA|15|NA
TGTGCCAGCAGCTTCCTCGGACAGCTTAACACTGAAGCTTTCTTT
CASSFLGQLNTEAFF
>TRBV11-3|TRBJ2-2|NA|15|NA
TGTGCCAGCAGCCCAGGGTGGGAACCCACCGGGGAGCTGTTTTTT
CASSPGWEPTGELFF
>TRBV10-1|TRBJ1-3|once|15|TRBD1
TGCGCCAGCAGTGATCGGACAGGCTCTGGAAACACCATATATTTT
CASSDRTGSGNTIYF
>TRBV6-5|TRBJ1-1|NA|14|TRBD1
TGTGCCAGCAGCCGGGGACAGGGTTACACTGAAGCTTTCTTT
CASSRGQGYTEAFF
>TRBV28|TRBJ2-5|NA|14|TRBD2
TGTGCCAGCAGTCTAGCGGGGTTCCAAGAGACCCAGTACTTC
CASSLAGFQETQYF
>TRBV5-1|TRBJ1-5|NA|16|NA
TGCGCCAGCAGCTTGGACGGACTATATAGCAATCAGCCCCAGCATTTT
CASSLDGLYSNQPQHF
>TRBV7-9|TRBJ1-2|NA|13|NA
TGTGCCAGCAGCCTGGACAGCGGGGGTGGCTACACCTTC
CASSLDSGGGYTF
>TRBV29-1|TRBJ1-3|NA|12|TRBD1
TGCAGCGTCACAGGGGTCGGAAACACCATATATTTT
CSVTGVGNTIYF
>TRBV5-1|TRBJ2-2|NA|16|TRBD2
TGCGCCAGCAGCTCGACGACTAGCGGGAGGCCCGGGGAGCTGTTTTTT
CASSSTTSGRPGELFF
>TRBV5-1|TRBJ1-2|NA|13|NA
TGCGCCAGCAGCTTCCAGGGCGCTTATGGCTACACCTTC
CASSFQGAYGYTF
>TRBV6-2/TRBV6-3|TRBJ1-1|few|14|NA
TGTGCCAGCAGTTACGAGGGAGATTACACTGAAGCTTTCTTT
CASSYEGDYTEAFF
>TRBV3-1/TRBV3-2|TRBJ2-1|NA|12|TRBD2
TGTGCCAGCAGCTACTTAGAGCGGGAGGTGTTCTTC
CASSYLEREVFF
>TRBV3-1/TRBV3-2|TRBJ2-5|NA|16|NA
TGTGCCAGCAGTCAACCAACTAACCGCCAAGAGAGGGCCCAGTACTTC
CASSQPTNRQERAQYF
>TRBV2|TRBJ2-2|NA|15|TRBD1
TGTGCCAGCAAATCCCGGACAGGGGACACCGGGGAGCTGTTTTTT
CASKSRTGDTGELFF
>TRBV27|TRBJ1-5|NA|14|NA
TGTGCCAGCACCCCAGGTTTTGGAAACCAGCCCCAGCATTTT
CASTPGFGNQPQHF
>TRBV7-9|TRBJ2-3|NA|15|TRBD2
TGTGCCAGCAGCCCGGGACTAGCGGATTCAGATACGCAGTATTTT
CASSPGLADSDTQYF
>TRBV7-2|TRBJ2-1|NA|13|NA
TGTGCCAGCAGCGGGAGGTCCTACAATGAGCAGTTCTTC
CASSGRSYNEQFF
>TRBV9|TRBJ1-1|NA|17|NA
TGTGCCAGCAGCGTAGGTTCGTTGTGGAGAAAGAACCCTGAAGCTTTCTTT
CASSVGSLWRKNPEAFF
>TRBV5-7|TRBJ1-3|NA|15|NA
TGTGCCAGCAGCCGACCGACAACGTCTGGAAACACCATATATTTT
CASSRPTTSGNTIYF
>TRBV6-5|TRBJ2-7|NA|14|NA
TGTGCCAGCAGTCCTACAGGGTCCCTATGGGGGCAGTACTTC
CASSPTGSLWGQYF
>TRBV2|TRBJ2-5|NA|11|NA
TGTGCCAGCGGAGATCGAGAGACCCAGTACTTC
CASGDRETQYF
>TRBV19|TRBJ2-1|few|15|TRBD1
TGTGCCAGTAGCATGGGACAGGGGCACTTGAATGAGCAGTTCTTC
CASSMGQGHLNEQFF
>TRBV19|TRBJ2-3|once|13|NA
TGTGCCAGTAGCCTAGCTGGGGCAGATACGCAGTATTTT
CASSLAGADTQYF
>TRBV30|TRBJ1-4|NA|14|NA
TGTGCCTTGCGGCGCGGGAGCCCTAATGAAAAACTGTTTTTT
CALRRGSPNEKLFF
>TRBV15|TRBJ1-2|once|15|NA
TGTGCCACCAGCAGAGCATACTCTTCTAACTATGGCTACACCTTC
CATSRAYSSNYGYTF
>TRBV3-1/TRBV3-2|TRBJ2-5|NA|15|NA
TGTGCCAGCAGCCAAGAACAGTGGAGGGTTGAGACCCAGTACTTC
CASSQEQWRVETQYF
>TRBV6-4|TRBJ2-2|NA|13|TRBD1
TGTGCCAGCAGCGTAACAGGGGCCGGGGAGCTGTTTTTT
CASSVTGAGELFF
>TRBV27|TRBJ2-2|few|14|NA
TGTGCCAGCAGAATAGGGGCTGGCACCGGGGAGCTGTTTTTT
CASRIGAGTGELFF
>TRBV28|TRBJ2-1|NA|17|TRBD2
TGTGCCAGCAGTACCTCCGGGACTAGCCTTAAACAAGGCGAGCAGTTCTTC
CASSTSGTSLKQGEQFF
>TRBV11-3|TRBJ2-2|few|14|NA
TGTGCCAGCAGCTTAGATATGAACACCGGGGAGCTGTTTTTT
CASSLDMNTGELFF
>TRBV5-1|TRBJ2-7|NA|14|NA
TGCGCCAGCAGCCCCGAAGGACAGGCGGAGGGGCAGTACTTC
CASSPEGQAEGQYF